A selection of T cell receptor beta chains follows, all from one sample in a study of T cells after yellow fever vaccination. TCRdb passed the 5' RACE reads through MiXCR, listing each CDR3 protein once. The sample consists of some 400,000 distinct CDR3 sequences, around 20% of them appearing once. The source material was PBMCs, sampled before the yellow fever booster vaccination. The receptors were gathered from a young man who received the YFV17D yellow fever vaccine. Both conserved end residues are trimmed from each CDR3.

j_call v_call cdr3_aa
TRBJ1-1 TRBV5-1 ASGLDPAHAF
TRBJ2-1 TRBV28 ASSSPEGGGVYEQF
TRBJ2-7 TRBV5-5 ASHARGLGEQY
TRBJ2-2 TRBV11-2 ASSTHRGANTGELF
TRBJ2-3 TRBV9 ASSVNGISTDTQY
TRBJ1-5 TRBV13 ASSPRTGRSQPQH
TRBJ1-6 TRBV15 ATSREGRINSPLH
TRBJ2-7 TRBV11-2 ASSLGPGQGAYEQY
TRBJ1-1 TRBV6-1 ASSEGPGFAEAF
TRBJ2-5 TRBV20-1 SAERTGAETQY
TRBJ2-1 TRBV9 ASSVGDFLNEQF
TRBJ2-3 TRBV11-3 ASSSLGGGLTDTQY
TRBJ2-3 TRBV28 ASTHNSGGFYTQY
TRBJ1-6 TRBV4-3 ASSQVDGPPLH
TRBJ2-5 TRBV7-2 ASSLGTPTGGIQY
TRBJ1-4 TRBV6-5 ASSYGFGTGDEKLF
TRBJ2-3 TRBV6-5 ASSIVQADTQY
TRBJ2-1 TRBV19 ASSIGTANEQF
TRBJ1-4 TRBV15 ATSRSSRARKEKLF
TRBJ2-7 TRBV5-1 ASSSTDRAYEQY
TRBJ2-1 TRBV5-1 ASSLWVKTYNEQF
TRBJ2-3 TRBV4-1 ASSQVFGVRSQY
TRBJ1-5 TRBV27 ASSSTGWNQPQH
TRBJ2-7 TRBV5-1 ASSLGLEREQY
TRBJ2-7 TRBV18 ASSRSGSGEQY
TRBJ1-2 TRBV3-1 ASSQDGASWACT
TRBJ2-4 TRBV7-2 ASSTGGGVDIQY
TRBJ2-1 TRBV4-3 ASSQGFGGGTYNEQF
TRBJ2-1 TRBV5-5 ASSLGTGPHNEQF
TRBJ2-7 TRBV6-6 ASSYYSNYEQY
TRBJ2-6 TRBV15 ATSRGGGPNSGANVLT